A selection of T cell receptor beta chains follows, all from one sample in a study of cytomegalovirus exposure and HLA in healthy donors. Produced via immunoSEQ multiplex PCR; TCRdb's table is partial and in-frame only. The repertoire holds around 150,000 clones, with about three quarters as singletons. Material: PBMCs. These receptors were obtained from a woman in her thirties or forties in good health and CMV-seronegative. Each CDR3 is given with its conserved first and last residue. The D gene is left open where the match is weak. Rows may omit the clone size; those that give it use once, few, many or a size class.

CDR3: CAADREKSNQPQHF
DNA: TGCGCCGCGGACAGGGAAAAAAGCAATCAGCCCCAGCATTTT
V: TRBV4-1
J: TRBJ1-5
D: TRBD1
size: .

CDR3: CASSLGELGTTDTQYF
DNA: TGTGCCAGCAGCCTCGGAGAACTAGGCACGACAGATACGCAGTATTTT
V: TRBV4-2
J: TRBJ2-3
D: .
size: .

CDR3: CASSQVLWTGRRDGYTF
DNA: TGCGCCAGCAGCCAAGTCCTTTGGACAGGGCGAAGGGATGGCTACACCTTC
V: TRBV4-1
J: TRBJ1-2
D: TRBD1
size: .

CDR3: CASSAGSHQETQYF
DNA: TGCGCCAGCAGCGCGGGGAGCCACCAAGAGACCCAGTACTTC
V: TRBV5-1
J: TRBJ2-5
D: .
size: .

CDR3: CASNDLPGVGDIQYF
DNA: TGCGCCAGCAACGATTTACCGGGAGTGGGGGACATTCAGTACTTC
V: TRBV5-1
J: TRBJ2-4
D: .
size: .

CDR3: CASSLQGNQPQHF
DNA: TGTGCCAGCAGTTTACAGGGGAATCAGCCCCAGCATTTT
V: TRBV27
J: TRBJ1-5
D: .
size: .

CDR3: CASSHDSSGTGGRNTIYF
DNA: TGCGCCAGCAGCCACGACAGTTCCGGGACAGGGGGAAGAAACACCATATATTTT
V: TRBV4-1
J: TRBJ1-3
D: TRBD1
size: .

CDR3: CASSEELKGAFF
DNA: TGTGCCAGCAGTGAAGAGCTGAAGGGGGCTTTCTTT
V: TRBV2
J: TRBJ1-1
D: .
size: .

CDR3: CASRLQGEVNTEAFF
DNA: TGTGCCAGCCGATTGCAGGGGGAAGTGAACACTGAAGCTTTCTTT
V: TRBV7-8
J: TRBJ1-1
D: TRBD1
size: once

CDR3: CASSESGAREFTLHF
DNA: TGTGCCAGCAGTGAGTCTGGAGCTAGAGAATTCACCCTCCACTTT
V: TRBV25-1
J: TRBJ1-6
D: .
size: .

CDR3: CASSEAMGIGDEKLFF
DNA: TGTGCCAGCAGTGAAGCGATGGGGATAGGGGATGAAAAACTGTTTTTT
V: TRBV6-1
J: TRBJ1-4
D: .
size: .

CDR3: CASRTSHVLNTQYF
DNA: TGTGCCAGCCGGACTAGTCACGTATTGAATACGCAGTATTTT
V: TRBV27
J: TRBJ2-3
D: TRBD2
size: .

CDR3: CASRVTGGVNNEQFF
DNA: TGTGCCAGCAGGGTGACAGGGGGAGTTAACAATGAGCAGTTCTTC
V: TRBV2
J: TRBJ2-1
D: TRBD1
size: once

CDR3: CASRGQGALGETQYF
DNA: TGTGCCAGCAGAGGACAGGGCGCTTTGGGAGAGACCCAGTACTTC
V: TRBV2
J: TRBJ2-5
D: TRBD1
size: .

CDR3: CASSFRNTGELFF
DNA: TGTGCCAGCAGTTTCAGGAACACCGGGGAGCTGTTTTTT
V: TRBV27
J: TRBJ2-2
D: .
size: .

CDR3: CASSGRGKNEQFF
DNA: TGTGCCAGCAGTGGACGGGGGAAAAATGAGCAGTTCTTC
V: TRBV2
J: TRBJ2-1
D: .
size: .

CDR3: CASSSQTGLGTEAFF
DNA: TGCGCCAGCAGCTCGCAGACAGGGCTGGGAACTGAAGCTTTCTTT
V: TRBV5-1
J: TRBJ1-1
D: TRBD1
size: once

CDR3: CASSPPAGRGLTEAFF
DNA: TGTGCCAGCTCACCGCCCGCCGGCAGGGGGCTCACTGAAGCTTTCTTT
V: TRBV18
J: TRBJ1-1
D: TRBD1
size: .

CDR3: CTSSLADGETQYF
DNA: TGTACCAGCAGCTTGGCTGACGGGGAGACCCAGTACTTC
V: TRBV5-4
J: TRBJ2-5
D: .
size: .

CDR3: CASSLASATEAFF
DNA: TGTGCCAGCAGTTTGGCCTCAGCGACTGAAGCTTTCTTT
V: TRBV27
J: TRBJ1-1
D: .
size: .

CDR3: CASSSINEDTQYF
DNA: TGTGCCAGCAGCTCAATCAATGAGGATACGCAGTATTTT
V: TRBV7-2
J: TRBJ2-3
D: .
size: .

CDR3: CASSPDVAGDNEQFF
DNA: TGTGCCAGCAGCCCAGACGTAGCGGGGGACAATGAGCAGTTCTTC
V: TRBV5-4
J: TRBJ2-1
D: TRBD2
size: .

CDR3: CASSPGQKNHGYTF
DNA: TGCGCCAGCAGCCCCGGACAGAAGAATCATGGCTACACCTTC
V: TRBV5-1
J: TRBJ1-2
D: .
size: .

CDR3: CASSLEVGADTQYF
DNA: TGTGCCAGCAGCTTAGAAGTCGGAGCAGATACGCAGTATTTT
V: TRBV11-2
J: TRBJ2-3
D: .
size: few

CDR3: CASSRSRGRGNTIYF
DNA: TGTGCCAGCAGCAGGAGTCGGGGTCGTGGAAACACCATATATTTT
V: TRBV14
J: TRBJ1-3
D: .
size: .

CDR3: CASSYRGLGNTIYF
DNA: TGTGCCAGCAGTTACAGGGGGCTAGGAAACACCATATATTTT
V: TRBV6-6
J: TRBJ1-3
D: TRBD1
size: .

CDR3: CATSREGEPKGGYTF
DNA: TGTGCCACCAGCAGAGAGGGAGAGCCTAAAGGGGGCTACACCTTC
V: TRBV15
J: TRBJ1-2
D: .
size: .

CDR3: CASSSTGRSSPLHF
DNA: TGTGCCAGCAGCTCCACAGGACGCAGTTCACCCCTCCACTTT
V: TRBV27
J: TRBJ1-6
D: .
size: once

CDR3: CATSRVQGAIYNEQFF
DNA: TGTGCCACCAGCAGAGTCCAGGGGGCGATCTACAATGAGCAGTTCTTC
V: TRBV15
J: TRBJ2-1
D: TRBD1
size: .

CDR3: CASSDRGSRSSYEQYF
DNA: TGTGCCAGCAGCGACCGAGGGAGCCGTAGCTCCTACGAGCAGTACTTC
V: TRBV7-8
J: TRBJ2-7
D: .
size: few

CDR3: CASSLPGSYEQYF
DNA: TGTGCCAGCAGCTTACCGGGATCCTACGAGCAGTACTTC
V: TRBV7-9
J: TRBJ2-7
D: .
size: .

CDR3: CASSEGQGIGSYNSPLHF
DNA: TGTGCCAGCAGCGAGGGACAGGGTATCGGCTCCTATAATTCACCCCTCCACTTT
V: TRBV9
J: TRBJ1-6
D: TRBD1
size: .

CDR3: CASSEGTGRNEKLFF
DNA: TGTGCCAGCTCAGAGGGGACAGGTCGAAATGAAAAACTGTTTTTT
V: TRBV18
J: TRBJ1-4
D: TRBD1
size: .